This TCR beta chain was recovered during a study of CD8+ T cells in alopecia areata. Sequencing relied on a cDNA template that was reverse transcribed from extracted RNA. Assay: immunoSEQ multiplex PCR; the TCRdb copy retains only in-frame clones and omits some. Of roughly 150,000 clones in the sample, around 54% were seen once. The CDR3 is 14 amino acids. CDR1 is KGHSH and CDR2 is LQKENI in the germline V gene. V was pared by 1 base and J by 0 bases, with 6 bases between. The sequenced material came from CD4+ T cells sorted from blood. The receptor comes from a human donor in good health. V is TRBV18 and J is TRBJ1-1; TRBD1 is a possible D gene (5 bases). Here the CDR3 DNA reads TGTGCCAGCTCACCACAGGGGTTGAACACTGAAGCTTTCTTT. Translating gives CASSPQGLNTEAFF.